These 24 T cell receptor beta chains were all obtained from the same sample, sequenced in a study of Graves' ophthalmopathy and Graves' hyperthyroidism. TCR beta CDR3 amplification used RNA transcripts. An opening RT-PCR round employed HTBI primers and preceded a second-round multiplex PCR. TCRdb recomputed calls from the multiplex PCR reads with MiXCR, one row per CDR3 protein. The sample lists tens of thousands of distinct CDR3 sequences; about 50% were seen once. Sequenced: peripheral blood. The receptors originated from an adult man with Graves' ophthalmopathy.

Ten or more counts support this clonotype. V usage is TRBV19 and J usage is TRBJ2-2; no clear D. The germline V and J ends were trimmed by 3 bases and 4 bases, with 9 bases remaining between them. The CDR3 contains 14 residues. Germline V CDR1 and CDR2: LNHDA, SQIVND (reference sequence). The CDR3 DNA follows: TGTGCCAGTAGTATCCTTTTGGGCACCGGGGAGCTGTTTTTT. Translation gives CASSILLGTGELFF.

The rearrangement joins TRBV11-2 to TRBJ1-1, with D possibly TRBD1 on 5 matching bases. This CDR3 spans 13 amino acids. The germline CDR1 and CDR2 sequences are SGHAT and FQNNGV. V was pared by 1 base and J by 5 bases, with 8 bases between. Here the CDR3 DNA reads TGTGCCAGCAGCTTAGGGGGGGAGACTGAAGCTTTCTTT. This sequence encodes CASSLGGETEAFF.

The chain uses TRBV15 and TRBJ1-2, with 9 bases that match TRBD1. Germline loops: CDR1 LNHNV, CDR2 YYDKDF (reference sequence). V shed 5 bases and J 2 bases; nucleotides not matched to a gene: 6. The CDR3 loop spans 15 amino acids. Written as DNA, the CDR3 is TGTGCCACCAGCGGCGGGACAGGGAGCAACTATGGCTACACCTTC. As protein: CATSGGTGSNYGYTF. The full variable domain, completed using reference TRBV15 and TRBJ1-2, is DAMVIQNPRYQVTQFGKPVTLSCSQTLNHNVMYWYQQKSSQAPKLLFHYYDKDFNNEADTPDNFQSRRPNTSFCFLDIRSPGLGDTAMYLCATSGGTGSNYGYTFGSGTRLTVV.

CDR3 amino acids: CASSADRLFWSYEQYF. DNA for the CDR3: TGTGCCAGCAGCGCCGACAGGTTATTTTGGTCCTACGAGCAGTACTTC. The chain recombines TRBV9 with TRBJ2-7; tentatively, D is TRBD1 (6 bases). The germline CDR1 and CDR2 sequences are SGDLS and YYNGEE. V was pared by 3 bases and J by 1 base, with 17 bases between. This CDR3 spans 16 amino acids.

The V call is TRBV20-1, the J call TRBJ2-2; tentative D call: TRBD2 (6 bases). Germline-derived CDR1 and CDR2 are DFQATT and SNEGSKA (reference sequence). V was cut by 3 bases and J by 7 bases, with 21 bases left in between. This CDR3 contains 16 residues. CDR3 region: CSARDAGQADIGELFF. As DNA, the CDR3 is TGCAGTGCTAGGGATGCGGGGCAAGCCGACATCGGGGAGCTGTTTTTT.

This clonotype showed up many times. The rearrangement joins TRBV7-3 to TRBJ2-1; TRBD2 agrees at 9 bases. Germline V gene data show CDR1 as SGHTA and CDR2 as FQGTGA. The ends lost 5 bases at V and 9 bases at J; junction bases unmatched: 11. CDR3 length equals 15 residues. Written as DNA, the CDR3 is TGTGCCAGCAGCGCCTCGGCGGGAGGGGGAGGTGAGCAGTTCTTC. Its translation: CASSASAGGGGEQFF. Using reference TRBV7-3 and TRBJ2-1 for the parts outside the CDR3, the full variable domain is GAGVSQTPSNKVTEKGKYVELRCDPISGHTALYWYRQSLGQGPEFLIYFQGTGAADDSGLPNDRFFAVRPEGSVSTLKIQRTERGDSAVYLCASSASAGGGGEQFFGPGTRLTVL.

The chain couples TRBV29-1 to TRBJ1-2, with 9 bases fitting TRBD1. Germline V CDR1 and CDR2: SQVTM, ANQGSEA. The ends lost 4 bases at V and 3 bases at J; junction bases unmatched: 3. The CDR3 is made up of 13 amino acids. The CDR3 DNA sequence: TGCAGCGTTGGACAGGGGGAGGACTATGGCTACACCTTC. Its protein is CSVGQGEDYGYTF.

Worth noting for this clonotype: An end of the junction does not agree with germline; a read error may underlie this. The chain uses TRBV12-3 or TRBV12-4 and TRBJ2-5; D is possibly TRBD2 (7 bases). CDR3 length: 16 amino acids. CDR3 loop: CASSTFGGGYQETQYF. The CDR3 DNA is TGTGCCAGCAGTACATTTGGCGGGGGCTACCAAGAGACCCAATACTTC.

This clonotype was counted many times. CDR3 nucleotides: TGTGCCTGGGCCCTGGGAGACACCGGGGAGCTGTTTTTT. Its translation is CAWALGDTGELFF. The genes are TRBV30 and TRBJ2-2; possible D gene TRBD2, 5 bases. Germline V CDR1 and CDR2: GTSNPN, SVGIG (reference sequence). The CDR3 consists of 13 residues. Deletions cut 5 bases from V and 3 bases from J, with 10 bases between. The full variable domain, in which reference TRBV30 and TRBJ2-2 provide the parts outside the CDR3, is SQTIHQWPATLVQPVGSPLSLECTVEGTSNPNLYWYRQAAGRGLQLLFYSVGIGQISSEVPQNLSASRPQDRQFILSSKKLLLSDSGFYLCAWALGDTGELFFGEGSRLTVL.

Remarks on this clonotype: Compared with germline, one end of the junction differs, possibly owing to a read error. J is TRBJ2-5 and V is TRBV7-8; 9 bases agree with TRBD1. This CDR3 contains 14 residues. The germline gives CDR1 SGHVS, CDR2 FQNEAQ. The DNA of the CDR3 is TGTGCCAGCACCATTATGACAGGGGGAGAGACCCAATACTTC. It translates to CASTIMTGGETQYF.

J is TRBJ1-4 and V is TRBV2, with D perhaps TRBD1 (5 bases). The germline CDR1 and CDR2 sequences are SNHLY and FYNNEI. This CDR3 contains 14 residues. Deletions cut 5 bases from V and 7 bases from J, with 14 bases between. The CDR3 region has the DNA TGTGCCAGCAGTCCTAGCGGGACGAGTGAAAAACTGTTTTTT. It is translated as CASSPSGTSEKLFF.

This clonotype was seen only a few times. The chain carries TRBV4-1 and TRBJ1-6, with 9 bases that match TRBD1. The CDR3 runs to 13 residues. With V trimmed by 3 bases and J by 12 bases, 3 bases remained unmatched. Germline V gives CDR1 MGHRA, CDR2 YSYEKL. The chain's CDR3 is CASSQGQGRPLHF. CDR3 DNA sequence: TGCGCCAGCAGCCAGGGACAGGGCAGACCCCTCCACTTT.

The gene calls are TRBV28 and TRBJ1-3; the D gene is possibly TRBD1 (5 bases). Trimming took off 3 bases at V and 1 base at J, with 10 bases between the two ends. Germline V gives CDR1 MDHEN, CDR2 SYDVKM. There are 15 residues in the CDR3. This chain's CDR3 is CASSFIDSSGNTIYF. CDR3 nucleotides: TGTGCCAGCAGTTTTATCGACAGTTCTGGAAACACCATATATTTT.

This clonotype showed up many times. Here the CDR3 reads CASRVNGFNEKLFF. DNA of the CDR3: TGTGCCAGCAGAGTTAACGGTTTTAATGAAAAACTGTTTTTT. This rearrangement joins TRBV6-5 to TRBJ1-4; D uncertain. Germline CDR1 reads MNHEY; CDR2 reads SVGAGI. The CDR3 runs to 14 residues. The V end was cut by 6 bases, the J end by 4 bases, with 12 bases between.

The chain has TRBV5-1 and TRBJ2-4; D is unresolved. V was pared by 3 bases and J by 0 bases, with 13 bases between. The CDR3 totals 16 residues. Germline CDR1 and CDR2: SGHRS and YFSETQ. The CDR3 bases are TGCGCCAGCAGCTCTGACACCTTTCTAGCCAAAAACATTCAGTACTTC. Amino acid sequence: CASSSDTFLAKNIQYF.

This clonotype was detected only once. The rearrangement joins TRBV4-1 to TRBJ2-4; 7 nucleotides align to TRBD2. The V and J ends lost 4 bases and 5 bases, in that order; junction bases with no gene match: 11. Germline V CDR1 and CDR2: MGHRA, YSYEKL. This CDR3 has 16 amino acids. The CDR3 DNA reads TGCGCCAGCAGCCCCCTGGGAGGGCTAGCGGAAAACATTCAGTACTTC. As protein: CASSPLGGLAENIQYF.

This clonotype was detected many times. The chain carries TRBV5-1 and TRBJ2-2, with D possibly TRBD2 on 6 matching bases. Trimming removed 5 bases at V and 1 base at J, with 9 bases between. Germline CDR1 and CDR2: SGHRS and YFSETQ. This CDR3 has 14 amino acids. The CDR3, as DNA: TGCGCCAGCAGGCGGGACTTGAACACCGGGGAGCTGTTTTTT. It specifies CASRRDLNTGELFF.

Relative to its sample, this clonotype is medium-sized. The J gene is TRBJ2-7, the V gene TRBV9; maybe TRBD2 (5 bases). The V end was cut by 4 bases, the J end by 2 bases, with 16 bases between. CDR3 length: 15 amino acids. CDR1 is SGDLS and CDR2 is YYNGEE in the germline V gene. This CDR3 is CASSPHERLPYEQYF. Here the CDR3 DNA reads TGTGCCAGCAGCCCCCATGAGCGGTTACCCTACGAGCAGTACTTC.

This chain uses TRBV20-1 with TRBJ2-2, with TRBD2 matching over 11 bases. The germline gives CDR1 DFQATT, CDR2 SNEGSKA (reference sequence). This CDR3 is 16 amino acids long. V lost 4 bases and J lost 0; bases outside the gene matches: 4. CDR3 protein: CSAKEGLAANTGELFF. The DNA for the CDR3 is TGCAGTGCTAAAGAGGGACTAGCGGCGAACACCGGGGAGCTGTTTTTT.

The rearrangement links TRBV6-9 to TRBJ2-1, with D tentatively TRBD2 (7 bases). The germline gives CDR1 MNHGY, CDR2 SVAAGI. The CDR3 sequence is 14 residues long. V was cut by 5 bases and J by 8 bases, with 16 bases left in between. CDR3 residues: CASSEMGGGYEQFF. The CDR3 DNA is TGTGCCAGCAGTGAAATGGGAGGGGGTTATGAGCAGTTCTTC.

This clonotype was seen a single time. The J gene is TRBJ2-1, the V gene TRBV19, with 8 bases identical to TRBD2. CDR1 and CDR2 from the germline V gene are LNHDA and SQIVND (reference sequence). The CDR3 is made up of 15 amino acids. The junction had 11 bases not matched to a gene; V was cut back by 4 bases and J by 9 bases. The chain's CDR3 is CASSTGLELNSEQFF. The CDR3 DNA reads TGTGCCAGTAGTACGGGACTAGAGTTGAACAGTGAGCAGTTCTTC.

This clonotype showed up many times. The V gene is TRBV20-1, the J gene TRBJ2-3; TRBD2 matches at 10 bases. This CDR3 spans 14 amino acids. J gave up 6 bases and V 6 bases, and 9 bases lay outside the gene matches. CDR1 and CDR2 (germline): DFQATT, SNEGSKA (reference sequence). CDR3: CSAGGSGRVDTQYF. CDR3 DNA: TGCAGTGCAGGGGGCAGCGGGAGGGTTGATACGCAGTATTTT.

The chain links TRBV4-1 to TRBJ1-5; 8 nucleotides match TRBD1. CDR1 and CDR2 from the germline V gene are MGHRA and YSYEKL. CDR3 length: 15 residues. V shed 4 bases, J shed 4 bases, and the junction held 6 bases outside the gene matches. The CDR3 DNA reads TGCGCCAGCAGCCCCCAAAGACAGGGGAATCAGCCCCAGCATTTT. Translated, it gives CASSPQRQGNQPQHF.

The V gene is TRBV7-9, the J gene TRBJ2-1; TRBD2 agrees at 10 bases. From germline, CDR1 is SEHNR and CDR2 FQNEAQ (reference sequence). The trim removed 3 bases at V and 10 bases at J, leaving 9 bases unmatched. This CDR3 is 15 amino acids long. In nucleotides, the CDR3 is TGTGCCAGCAGCTTGAGGCTAGCGGGAGATGAAGAGCAGTTCTTC. This gives the protein CASSLRLAGDEEQFF.